This T cell receptor beta chain was captured in a study of T cell changes during pregnancy in multiple sclerosis. Using immunoSEQ multiplex PCR, the repertoire was profiled, and TCRdb retains in-frame clones only, with some absent. Found here are some 39,000 clones, approximately 91% of them singletons; the top ten hold over 4%. V lost 2 bases and J lost 7; bases outside the gene matches: 1. Germline assignment: CDR1 MNHEY and CDR2 SVGAGI. The CDR3 is 13 amino acids. This rearrangement joins TRBV6-5 to TRBJ2-1, with 8 bases fitting TRBD2. This clonotype was sampled from a female donor with multiple sclerosis, enrolled in a pregnancy study. The sample was CD8+ T cells from peripheral blood mononuclear cells, taken in the first trimester of pregnancy. CDR3 bases: TGTGCCAGCAGTTACGTAGCGGGGAATGAGCAGTTCTTC. Its protein product is CASSYVAGNEQFF.